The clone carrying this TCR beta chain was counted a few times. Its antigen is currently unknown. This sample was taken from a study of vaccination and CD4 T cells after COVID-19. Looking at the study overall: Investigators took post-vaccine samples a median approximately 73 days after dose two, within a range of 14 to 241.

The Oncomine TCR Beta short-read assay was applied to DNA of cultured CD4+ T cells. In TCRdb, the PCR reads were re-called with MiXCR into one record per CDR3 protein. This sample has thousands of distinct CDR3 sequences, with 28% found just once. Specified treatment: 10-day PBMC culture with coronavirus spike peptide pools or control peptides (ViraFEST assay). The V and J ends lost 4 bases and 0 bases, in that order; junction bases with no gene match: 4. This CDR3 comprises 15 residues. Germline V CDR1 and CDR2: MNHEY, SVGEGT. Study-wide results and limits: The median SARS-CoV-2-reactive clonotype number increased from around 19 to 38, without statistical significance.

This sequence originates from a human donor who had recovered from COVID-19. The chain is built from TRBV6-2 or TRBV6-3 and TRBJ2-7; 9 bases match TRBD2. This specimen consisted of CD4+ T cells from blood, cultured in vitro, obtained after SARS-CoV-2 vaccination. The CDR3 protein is CASSWRGGNSYEQYF. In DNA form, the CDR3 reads TGTGCCAGCAGTTGGCGGGGGGGCAACTCCTACGAGCAGTACTTC.